Presented here are 13 T cell receptor beta chains from one specimen sequenced in a study of T cell repertoires in cytomegalovirus infection (dated by TCRdb to the late 2010s). The treatment or condition label on this specimen signifies: in vitro stimulation with specific CMV peptide epitopes to enrich CMV-specific T cells. The sample was run on an Illumina HiSeq 1500. TCRdb reprocessing: public reads trimmed at Q25 with fastp, clones called with MiXCR, in-frame beta chains kept. Rows with a matching CDR3 protein are joined into one entry that keeps the most common DNA and genes. Present in this sample are 800,000 to 950,000 distinct CDR3 sequences, approximately 32% of which were seen just once. Of the sample, 9.5% to 15% is held by the ten largest clones. The antigens of these receptors remain unknown. The specimen was cultured CD8+ T cells from PBMCs, collected from culture after CMV antigen stimulation. The source of these receptors is a human donor in good health (CMV status not recorded). Some clones in this sample may be carry-over from other donors' samples.

This clonotype was found many times. This chain links TRBV7-6 with TRBJ2-1; 9 nucleotides match TRBD2. The CDR3 length is 17 residues. V lost 0 bases to trimming and J lost 6 bases; unmatched junction nucleotides: 9. Looked up from germline, CDR1 is SGHVS and CDR2 is FNYEAQ. DNA of the CDR3: TGTGCCAGCAGCTTAGCAGGAGGTAGCGGGGGCGGCAATGAGCAGTTCTTC. It is translated as CASSLAGGSGGGNEQFF.

Here the CDR3 reads CASSYSGGYYEQYF. CDR3 nucleotides: TGTGCCAGCAGTTATTCCGGGGGCTACTACGAGCAGTACTTC. The chain has TRBV6-5 and TRBJ2-7, with D perhaps TRBD1 or TRBD2 (6 bases each). The CDR3 has 14 residues. Germline V gene data show CDR1 as MNHEY and CDR2 as SVGAGI. Trimming stripped 3 bases from V and 3 bases from J, with 12 bases between.

This clonotype showed up many times. DNA for the CDR3: TGTGCCAGCAGCTCCGCGGGGTTCTCCTACGAGCAGTACTTC. Translated: CASSSAGFSYEQYF. This chain connects TRBV7-2 to TRBJ2-7; perhaps TRBD2 as D (6 bases). Germline assignment: CDR1 SGHTA and CDR2 FQGNSA. V was trimmed by 4 bases and J by 0 bases, leaving 10 bases between them. The CDR3 runs 14 residues.

Points on this clonotype: This could be a read error, since a much larger clone is one nucleotide away. The chain couples TRBV6-2 or TRBV6-3 to TRBJ2-2; D not certain. V lost 4 bases and J 6 bases, leaving 6 bases between the germline ends. The CDR3 is 12 residues long. Germline lookup yields CDR1 MNHEY and CDR2 SVGEGT. Here the CDR3 reads CASSSFAGELFF. CDR3 nucleotide sequence: TGTGCCAGCAGTTCCTTTGCCGGGGAGCTGTTTTTT.

The sample holds one count of this clonotype. The chain is built from TRBV27 and TRBJ2-1; D not resolved. This CDR3 spans 14 amino acids. V lost 2 bases and J lost 6, with 11 bases in between. Germline V gene sequence: CDR1 MNHEY, CDR2 SMNVEV (reference sequence). CDR3 sequence reads: CASSLIFRVNEQFF. In nucleotides, the CDR3 is TGTGCCAGCAGTTTAATATTCCGCGTCAATGAGCAGTTCTTC.

This clonotype was detected a few times. This rearrangement joins TRBV5-1 to TRBJ2-1; the D call may be TRBD1 or TRBD2 (6 bases each). The CDR3 has 13 residues. CDR1 and CDR2 from the germline V gene are SGHRS and YFSETQ. V lost 6 bases to trimming and J lost 3 bases, with 10 bases between them. The CDR3 loop reads CASTEGGYNEQFF. CDR3 DNA sequence: TGCGCCAGCACAGAGGGGGGCTACAATGAGCAGTTCTTC.

On this clonotype itself: The conserved phenylalanine or tryptophan normally closing the CDR3 is absent here, so this likely arose from a read error. This chain connects TRBV27 to TRBJ2-7; D possibly matches TRBD1 or TRBD2 (6 bases each). The CDR3 is 12 residues long. CDR1 is MNHEY and CDR2 is SMNVEV in the germline V gene (reference sequence). Trimming cost V 3 bases and J 6 bases, with 9 bases left between them. The CDR3 DNA is TGTGCCAGCAGTTTTGGGGGGCGCGAGCAGTACTCC. Translated, it gives CASSFGGREQYS.

J is TRBJ1-2 and V is TRBV6-5; D is perhaps TRBD1 (5 bases). There are 12 residues in the CDR3. V lost 10 bases and J 4 bases, leaving 13 bases between the germline ends. CDR1 and CDR2 (germline): MNHEY, SVGAGI. DNA of the CDR3: TGTGCCATACGGGACGGGTCCTATGGCTACACCTTC. Protein product: CAIRDGSYGYTF.

The chain uses TRBV29-1 and TRBJ2-1; D gene uncertain. Germline CDR1 is SQVTM and CDR2 is ANQGSEA. The CDR3 contains 13 residues. Trimming shortened V by 4 bases and J by 4 bases, and 11 bases separated the two germline ends. CDR3 in DNA: TGCAGCGTTGCCGTAGGGCCTTACAATGAGCAGTTCTTC. Translated, it gives CSVAVGPYNEQFF.

This clonotype was observed a single time. This chain connects TRBV6-6 to TRBJ2-5; a possible D gene is TRBD1 (6 bases). V shed 7 bases and J shed 3 bases, with 15 bases lying between them. CDR3 length: 14 amino acids. Germline V CDR1 and CDR2: MNHNY, SVGAGI (reference sequence). CDR3 sequence reads: CASTPPGQKETQYF. In DNA, the CDR3 is TGTGCCAGCACCCCCCCCGGACAGAAAGAGACCCAGTACTTC.

The V gene is TRBV5-6, the J gene TRBJ1-1, with no clear D. This CDR3 contains 14 residues. Germline values: CDR1 SGHDT, CDR2 YYEEEE. V was trimmed by 1 base and J by 2 bases, leaving 9 bases between them. CDR3 DNA sequence: TGTGCCAGCAGCTTGTATCAGGCAAACACTGAAGCTTTCTTT. It yields the protein CASSLYQANTEAFF.

This clonotype showed up many times. Here the CDR3 DNA reads TGTGCCAGCAGCTTAGTCGCCGGTAGCTCCTACAATGAGCAGTTCTTC. It yields the protein CASSLVAGSSYNEQFF. The rearrangement uses TRBV7-6 and TRBJ2-1; D uncertain. Germline assignment: CDR1 SGHVS and CDR2 FNYEAQ. Trimming took off 1 base at V and 0 bases at J, with 10 bases between the two ends. The CDR3 loop spans 16 amino acids.

There are many counts of this clonotype. The chain carries TRBV4-1 and TRBJ1-3; the D is unclear. The CDR3 is made up of 15 amino acids. In germline, CDR1 is MGHRA, CDR2 YSYEKL. Trimming took off 1 base at V and 0 bases at J, with 7 bases between the two ends. The CDR3, as DNA: TGCGCCAGCAGCCAAGGGCGGCACTCTGGAAACACCATATATTTT. Amino acids: CASSQGRHSGNTIYF.